The 25 T cell receptor beta chains presented below share a single source sample, sequenced in a study of shared clonotypes between healthy human individuals. Some clones are missing from TCRdb's copy, which holds only in-frame ones; the method was immunoSEQ multiplex PCR. The top ten hold approximately 12% of the sample, which has 400,000 to 500,000 clones, less than 80% seen once. The source material was PBMCs. The receptors derive from a woman in her thirties or forties in good health. Some clones in this sample may be carry-over from other donors' samples.

This clone was seen only a few times. The J gene is TRBJ1-3, the V gene TRBV10-3; D remains ambiguous. CDR1 is ENHRY, CDR2 SYGVKD, per germline. Trimming left V 6 bases short and J 3 bases short, with 6 bases between. This CDR3 region has 12 residues. The DNA of the CDR3 is TGTGCCATCAGCGCCGATGGAAACACCATATATTTT. Protein product: CAISADGNTIYF.

This clone was recorded a few times. The chain links TRBV19 to TRBJ2-5; TRBD2 agrees at 14 bases. The germline V gene encodes CDR1 LNHDA and CDR2 SQIVND (reference sequence). The V gene end was trimmed by 6 bases and the J gene end by 10 bases; junction bases not matched to a gene: 4. The CDR3 loop spans 13 amino acids. CDR3 sequence (DNA): TGTGCCAGTAGGATGACTAGCGGGGGGGACCAGTACTTC. Translated: CASRMTSGGDQYF.

This chain uses TRBV9 with TRBJ2-3; unclear D gene. CDR1 SGDLS and CDR2 YYNGEE come from the germline V gene. The CDR3 has 14 amino acids. V shed 1 base and J shed 2 bases, with 8 bases lying between them. CDR3 DNA sequence: TGTGCCAGCAGCGTAACTTCCCCCACAGATACGCAGTATTTT. The encoded protein is CASSVTSPTDTQYF.

The gene calls are TRBV7-2 and TRBJ1-1, with D possibly being TRBD1 (5 bases). Trimming stripped 5 bases from V and 1 base from J, with 14 bases between. The CDR3 totals 15 residues. Germline V gene sequence: CDR1 SGHTA, CDR2 FQGNSA. The CDR3 is CASSPGGVGNTEAFF. The CDR3 DNA is TGTGCCAGCAGCCCAGGAGGGGTGGGGAACACTGAAGCTTTCTTT.

The rearrangement joins TRBV6-5 to TRBJ2-5; D possibly matches TRBD1 or TRBD2 (5 bases each). CDR3 size: 14 residues. Germline-derived CDR1 and CDR2 are MNHEY and SVGAGI. V shed 5 bases and J shed 7 bases, with 17 bases lying between them. The CDR3 is CASSTRAQGGTQYF. Here the CDR3 DNA reads TGTGCCAGCAGTACGAGGGCTCAGGGCGGGACCCAGTACTTC.

The chain employs TRBV11-2 and TRBJ1-2, with 9 bases matching TRBD1. The CDR3 sequence is 15 residues long. V dropped 5 bases and J dropped 3; count of bases not matched to a gene: 7. CDR1 and CDR2 (germline): SGHAT, FQNNGV. The CDR3 region is CASSIGTGTYYGYTF. The CDR3 coding sequence is TGTGCCAGCAGCATAGGGACAGGGACGTACTATGGCTACACCTTC.

V usage is TRBV30 and J usage is TRBJ2-1; TRBD2 matches 14 bases. J gave up 8 bases and V 3 bases, and 9 bases lay outside the gene matches. The CDR3 has 16 amino acids. Per germline, CDR1 GTSNPN and CDR2 SVGIG (reference sequence). The CDR3 region has the DNA TGTGCCTGGAGAGAAAGGACTAGCGGGAGGTTTGATGAGCAGTTCTTC. Its translation: CAWRERTSGRFDEQFF.

Turning to this clone: This sample also contains other DNA sequences that code for the same CDR3. J is TRBJ1-2 and V is TRBV27; D not certain. The germline V gene has CDR1 MNHEY and CDR2 SMNVEV (reference sequence). This CDR3 spans 13 amino acids. Trimming shortened V by 2 bases and J by 1 base, and 5 bases separated the two germline ends. This chain's CDR3 is CASSLGNNYGYTF. The DNA of the CDR3 is TGTGCCAGCAGTTTAGGGAATAACTATGGCTACACCTTC.

This clone was seen ten or more times. V usage is TRBV12-2 and J usage is TRBJ2-1; TRBD2, as called in the table, went unchecked against the DNA. TRBV12-2 is given as a pseudogene. The CDR3 runs 16 residues. The CDR3 region is CASRSTSWSSYNEQFF. The DNA for the CDR3 is TGTGCAAGTCGCTCCACTAGCTGGAGCTCCTACAATGAGCAGTTCTTC.

The chain joins TRBV5-4 to TRBJ2-5, with D possibly being TRBD2 (6 bases). V lost 4 bases to trimming and J lost 3 bases, with 16 bases between them. Germline loops: CDR1 SGHNT, CDR2 YYREEE (reference sequence). The CDR3 length is 15 residues. The CDR3 region is CASSPWDSPKETQYF. DNA of the CDR3: TGTGCCAGCAGCCCCTGGGACTCCCCAAAAGAGACCCAGTACTTC.

The chain couples TRBV11-2 to TRBJ1-2, with D possibly matching TRBD1 (5 bases). The CDR3 loop spans 14 amino acids. Trimming cost V 5 bases and J 8 bases, with 18 bases left between them. The germline CDR1 and CDR2 sequences are SGHAT and FQNNGV. The CDR3 reads CASSPGGTVLGYTF. The CDR3 DNA reads as TGTGCCAGCAGCCCCGGGGGGACGGTGTTGGGCTACACCTTC.

V is TRBV7-8 and J is TRBJ2-1; possible D gene TRBD1, 5 bases. The V end lost 5 bases, the J end lost 9 bases, and 17 bases lay between the germline ends. The germline CDR1 and CDR2 sequences are SGHVS and FQNEAQ. CDR3 size: 14 residues. CDR3: CASSLSSGSGEQFF. The DNA of the CDR3 is TGTGCCAGCAGCCTTTCTTCAGGGTCGGGTGAGCAGTTCTTC.

Here the CDR3 DNA reads TGCGCCAGCAGCCAGGACCGGATGAACACTGAAGCTTTCTTT. Translated, it gives CASSQDRMNTEAFF. The V call is TRBV4-1, the J call TRBJ1-1; no clear D. V was trimmed by 3 bases and J by 0 bases, leaving 8 bases between them. Germline CDR1 reads MGHRA; CDR2 reads YSYEKL. CDR3 length: 14 amino acids.

The V gene is TRBV28, the J gene TRBJ1-1; D is uncertain. V shed 7 bases and J shed 7 bases, with 10 bases lying between them. Germline V CDR1 and CDR2: MDHEN, SYDVKM. The CDR3 covers 11 residues. CDR3 in DNA: TGTGCCAGCACCCGGGGTGGTGAAGCTTTCTTT. Translating gives CASTRGGEAFF.

Only one count was recorded for this clone. The chain couples TRBV10-1 to TRBJ2-2; D is perhaps TRBD1 (6 bases). This CDR3 is built from 16 residues. Germline V gene lookup returns CDR1 WNHNN and CDR2 SYGVQD (reference sequence). Trimming took 6 bases from V and 0 from J, leaving 14 bases between them. CDR3 nucleotide sequence: TGCGCCAGCAGCCCAACAGGGTCCCCGAACACCGGGGAGCTGTTTTTT. This translates into CASSPTGSPNTGELFF.

V is TRBV5-1 and J is TRBJ1-2, with D perhaps TRBD1 (6 bases). The CDR3 spans 15 residues. Trimming removed 2 bases from V and 2 bases from J, with 13 bases in between. CDR1 SGHRS and CDR2 YFSETQ come from the germline V gene. In DNA, the CDR3 is TGCGCCAGCAGCTTCCGACAGGACCGAAACTATGGCTACACCTTC. Translating gives CASSFRQDRNYGYTF.

This sequence joins TRBV11-2 and TRBJ2-3; no reliable D call. This CDR3 is built from 14 residues. Deletions cut 2 bases from V and 4 bases from J, with 10 bases between. The germline CDR1 and CDR2 sequences are SGHAT and FQNNGV. Here the CDR3 reads CASSLLSLPDTQYF. CDR3 coding DNA: TGTGCCAGCAGCTTATTGAGCCTCCCAGATACGCAGTATTTT.

The chain combines TRBV7-9 with TRBJ2-5; the D gene is possibly TRBD1 (8 bases). The J call may not be correct, given that the DNA end is closer to TRBJ2-7. This CDR3 contains 14 residues. In germline, CDR1 is SEHNR, CDR2 FQNEAQ (reference sequence). This chain's CDR3 is CASSPGGGSVEQYF. The CDR3 bases are TGTGCCAGCAGCCCAGGGGGCGGGAGTGTCGAGCAGTACTTC.

The chain combines TRBV15 with TRBJ2-3; D may be TRBD1 (6 bases). This CDR3 has 14 amino acids. CDR1 and CDR2 from the germline V gene are LNHNV and YYDKDF (reference sequence). The V end was cut by 6 bases, the J end by 7 bases, with 17 bases between. CDR3 DNA: TGTGCCACCAGGGCACCTCAGGGGCGAAATACGCAGTATTTT. This codes for CATRAPQGRNTQYF.

The chain couples TRBV6-5 to TRBJ1-2; D unresolved. The CDR3 runs 13 residues. CDR1 is MNHEY and CDR2 is SVGAGI in the germline V gene. Trimming shortened V by 4 bases and J by 4 bases, and 10 bases separated the two germline ends. The CDR3 nucleotides read TGTGCCAGCAGTTTGAGTTACTTCTATGGCTACACCTTC. This translates into CASSLSYFYGYTF.

The chain carries TRBV7-2 and TRBJ1-5; D is undetermined. This CDR3 is built from 13 residues. Germline-derived CDR1 and CDR2 are SGHTA and FQGNSA. The ends were cut back, 2 bases at V and 7 bases at J, with 9 bases in the middle. The CDR3 sequence: CASSLFLGQPQHF. CDR3 bases: TGTGCCAGCAGCTTATTCTTAGGGCAGCCCCAGCATTTT.

This chain links TRBV5-1 with TRBJ2-3, with 10 bases matching TRBD2. V dropped 2 bases and J dropped 1; count of bases not matched to a gene: 10. The germline V gene has CDR1 SGHRS and CDR2 YFSETQ. This CDR3 is built from 18 residues. This CDR3 reads CASSLPKGLAEGTDTQYF. The CDR3 coding sequence is TGCGCCAGCAGCTTACCGAAAGGACTAGCGGAAGGCACAGATACGCAGTATTTT. The variable domain in full, completed from reference TRBV5-1 and TRBJ2-3, reads KAGVTQTPRYLIKTRGQQVTLSCSPISGHRSVSWYQQTPGQGLQFLFEYFSETQRNKGNFPGRFSGRQFSNSRSEMNVSTLELGDSALYLCASSLPKGLAEGTDTQYFGPGTRLTVL.

The V gene is TRBV30, the J gene TRBJ1-1; no definite D call. Germline assignment: CDR1 GTSNPN and CDR2 SVGIG (reference sequence). The V end lost 3 bases, the J end lost 0 bases, and 17 bases lay between the germline ends. The CDR3 contains 16 residues. The CDR3 sequence is CAWSSLGPPLNTEAFF. The CDR3 DNA reads as TGTGCCTGGAGCTCCTTAGGTCCCCCATTGAACACTGAAGCTTTCTTT.

With respect to this clone: One junction end does not reproduce the germline sequence, and a read error may be involved. CDR3 protein: CASSPTTGSETQYF. As DNA, the CDR3 is TGTGCTAGCAGCCCTACGACGGGGAGCGAGACCCAGTACTTC. The chain is built from TRBV7-7 and TRBJ2-5; tentatively, D is TRBD2 (5 bases). The CDR3 contains 14 residues. Germline V gene lookup returns CDR1 SSHAT and CDR2 FNYEAQ (reference sequence).

V is TRBV5-6 and J is TRBJ2-5; TRBD2 matches 9 bases. The V gene end was trimmed by 1 base and the J gene end by 2 bases; junction bases not matched to a gene: 6. The CDR3 totals 16 residues. Germline CDR1 and CDR2: SGHDT and YYEEEE. The CDR3 spells CASSLYPTSGQETQYF. The CDR3, as DNA: TGTGCCAGCAGCTTGTACCCCACTAGCGGGCAAGAGACCCAGTACTTC.